This record covers a single T cell receptor beta chain. This record belongs to a study of T-cell memory formation after mild COVID-19. UMIs and sample barcodes were carried by the TCR alpha and TCR beta cDNA libraries that 5'RACE produced using constant-segment primers. One entry per CDR3 protein, called by TCRdb with MiXCR from the 5' RACE reads. The table lists approximately 210,000 distinct CDR3 sequences, approximately 16% of them singletons. CDR1 and CDR2 from the germline V gene are SGHRS and YFSETQ. V lost 0 bases, J lost 3 bases, and 10 bases lay in between. CDR3 length: 15 residues. The sequence derives from an adult woman who had mild COVID-19 (a few samples of this study predate the infection). Cell type and time point are not known. This chain connects TRBV5-1 to TRBJ2-1, with D uncertain. Sequenced material: PBMCs or a T cell subset sorted from them (not recorded which). DNA for the CDR3: TGCGCCAGCAGCTTGGGTATTAGAAGCTACAATGAGCAGTTCTTC. This sequence encodes CASSLGIRSYNEQFF. Looking up the rest from reference TRBV5-1 and TRBJ2-1 gives the full variable domain: KAGVTQTPRYLIKTRGQQVTLSCSPISGHRSVSWYQQTPGQGLQFLFEYFSETQRNKGNFPGRFSGRQFSNSRSEMNVSTLELGDSALYLCASSLGIRSYNEQFFGPGTRLTVL.